The clone carrying this TCR beta chain was picked up one time. This CDR3 is built from 16 residues. The germline V gene encodes CDR1 SGHTS and CDR2 YDEGEE. The V and J ends lost 4 bases and 2 bases, in that order; junction bases with no gene match: 9. These data are taken from a study of stem cell transplantation in POMP-related autoinflammatory disease. Across the study: Before transplant, CD4+ T cells skewed naive and CD8+ proportions were low. Through one year post-transplant, neutrophils and platelets were 100% of graft donor origin.

Clones were read by immunoSEQ multiplex PCR, and TCRdb kept only the in-frame ones, dropping some. The sample yields tens of thousands of clones, around 90% seen once. The TCR originated in a human patient with POMP-related autoinflammation and immune dysregulation (PRAID). A subset of T cells may come from the graft donor. The J gene is TRBJ1-5, the V gene TRBV5-8; 7 bases fit TRBD1. This material consisted of CD4+ T cells from PBMCs, taken after stem cell transplantation. As DNA, the CDR3 is TGTGCCAGCAGCCACTTTCAGGGGGTTCGCAATCAGCCCCAGCATTTT. Its protein is CASSHFQGVRNQPQHF.